What follows are 29 T cell receptor beta chains derived from one specimen sequenced in a study of identical twins. One entry per CDR3 protein, called by TCRdb with MiXCR from the 5' RACE reads. The sample includes hundreds of thousands of distinct CDR3 sequences, less than 9% of them seen just once. This sample also appeared in a second study, on yellow fever vaccine responses in identical twins.

Sequences were obtained from PBMCs. The receptors stem from a woman in her late teens or twenties in good health.

The table lists this clonotype with many counts. The chain links TRBV7-9 to TRBJ2-3, with 14 bases that match TRBD2. V lost 4 bases to trimming and J lost 5 bases; unmatched junction nucleotides: 5. Germline values: CDR1 SEHNR, CDR2 FQNEAQ (reference sequence). The CDR3 runs 16 residues. This CDR3 is CASSSRLAGGQDTQYF. CDR3 bases: TGTGCCAGCAGCTCCCGACTAGCGGGGGGGCAAGATACGCAGTATTTT.

V and J are TRBV9 and TRBJ2-3, with 14 bases identical to TRBD2. CDR1 and CDR2 (germline): SGDLS, YYNGEE. This CDR3 is 17 amino acids long. After removal of 2 bases from V and 2 bases from J, the junction contained 4 bases not matched to a gene. CDR3: CASSVGLAGALTDTQYF. CDR3 in DNA: TGTGCCAGCAGCGTGGGACTAGCGGGAGCCCTCACAGATACGCAGTATTTT. Variable domain in full (rest from reference TRBV9 and TRBJ2-3): DSGVTQTPKHLITATGQRVTLRCSPRSGDLSVYWYQQSLDQGLQFLIQYYNGEERAKGNILERFSAQQFPDLHSELNLSSLELGDSALYFCASSVGLAGALTDTQYFGPGTRLTVL.

In its sample, this clonotype was seen many times. The rearrangement uses TRBV6-1 and TRBJ2-2; D remains unclear. The germline gives CDR1 MNHNS, CDR2 SASEGT. V gave up 5 bases and J gave up 2 bases, with 12 bases separating them. The CDR3 has 15 amino acids. The CDR3 bases are TGTGCCAGCAGTCCGCGGCCTATTAACACCGGGGAGCTGTTTTTT. Translated: CASSPRPINTGELFF.

This clonotype was found a few times. The J gene is TRBJ2-7, the V gene TRBV27; 11 bases are a match to TRBD2. V lost 2 bases to trimming and J lost 6 bases; unmatched junction nucleotides: 6. The CDR3 runs 15 residues. Germline CDR1 is MNHEY and CDR2 is SMNVEV (reference sequence). The CDR3 DNA is TGTGCCAGCAGTTTACTTCCGACTAGCGGGACCGAGCAGTACTTC. As protein: CASSLLPTSGTEQYF.

There are many counts of this clonotype. The V call is TRBV12-3 or TRBV12-4, the J call TRBJ1-3; 11 positions match TRBD1. CDR3 length: 14 amino acids. The V and J ends lost 2 bases and 14 bases, in that order; junction bases with no gene match: 8. The CDR3 is CASSLSGTGGKLYF. The CDR3 DNA follows: TGTGCCAGCAGTTTATCCGGGACAGGGGGAAAGCTATATTTT.

The V gene is TRBV7-7, the J gene TRBJ2-1; D is perhaps TRBD2 (5 bases). Germline V CDR1 and CDR2: SSHAT, FNYEAQ (reference sequence). Trimming removed 5 bases at V and 4 bases at J, with 12 bases between. This CDR3 comprises 14 residues. CDR3: CASSPTGSYNEQFF. CDR3 nucleotides: TGTGCCAGCAGCCCAACGGGGTCGTACAATGAGCAGTTCTTC. The variable domain in full, completed from reference TRBV7-7 and TRBJ2-1, reads GAGVSQSPRYKVTKRGQDVTLRCDPISSHATLYWYQQALGQGPEFLTYFNYEAQPDKSGLPSDRFSAERPEGSISTLTIQRTEQRDSAMYRCASSPTGSYNEQFFGPGTRLTVL.

The sample holds many counts of this clonotype. The rearrangement joins TRBV24-1 to TRBJ2-5, with D tentatively TRBD2 (6 bases). The CDR3 runs to 15 residues. The V gene lost 6 bases and the J gene lost 2 bases, with 15 bases spanning the gap. In germline, CDR1 is KGHDR, CDR2 SFDVKD. CDR3: CATSRSGWGQETQYF. The CDR3 region has the DNA TGTGCCACCAGTCGGAGCGGGTGGGGGCAAGAGACCCAGTACTTC.

The rearrangement uses TRBV7-7 and TRBJ2-2; TRBD2 is a possible D gene (6 bases). Deletions cut 4 bases from V and 6 bases from J, with 12 bases between. This CDR3 has 14 amino acids. Germline lookup yields CDR1 SSHAT and CDR2 FNYEAQ (reference sequence). In DNA form, the CDR3 reads TGTGCCAGCAGCTCCCTCGGGGGTCCCGGGGAGCTGTTTTTT. Translated: CASSSLGGPGELFF. The full variable domain, in which reference TRBV7-7 and TRBJ2-2 provide the parts outside the CDR3, is GAGVSQSPRYKVTKRGQDVTLRCDPISSHATLYWYQQALGQGPEFLTYFNYEAQPDKSGLPSDRFSAERPEGSISTLTIQRTEQRDSAMYRCASSSLGGPGELFFGEGSRLTVL.

This clonotype has at least ten counts. The V gene is TRBV5-1, the J gene TRBJ2-3, with D possibly being TRBD1 (5 bases). V was clipped by 4 bases and J by 6 bases, with 12 bases between them. The CDR3 has 13 amino acids. Germline V gene sequence: CDR1 SGHRS, CDR2 YFSETQ. The CDR3, as DNA: TGCGCCAGCAGCCCATTCAAGGGGGATACGCAGTATTTT. It yields the protein CASSPFKGDTQYF.

This clonotype appeared many times. V gene TRBV9 combines with J gene TRBJ2-1; D may be TRBD1 (6 bases). Trimming pared 1 base from V and 4 bases from J, leaving 15 bases between. Per the germline V gene, CDR1 is SGDLS and CDR2 is YYNGEE. The CDR3 has 16 amino acids. The CDR3 sequence: CASSVSDSAPYNEQFF. Here the CDR3 DNA reads TGTGCCAGCAGCGTATCGGACAGCGCACCATACAATGAGCAGTTCTTC.

This chain connects TRBV12-3 or TRBV12-4 to TRBJ2-2; 7 bases line up with TRBD1. Trimming cost V 6 bases and J 6 bases; bases outside gene matches: 4. This CDR3 has 13 residues. CDR3 sequence reads: CASRATGAGELFF. The CDR3 bases are TGTGCCAGCAGGGCTACAGGGGCCGGGGAGCTGTTTTTT.

This clonotype was detected ten times or more. A junction boundary mismatches the germline segment, possibly from a read error. The chain employs TRBV18 and TRBJ2-5; D is unresolved. The CDR3 loop spans 12 amino acids. Germline V gene sequence: CDR1 KGHSH, CDR2 LQKENI. The CDR3 here is CASSSPRETQYF. The CDR3 coding sequence is TGTGCCAGCTCATCACCACGGGAGACCCAGTACTTC. Full variable domain (missing parts from reference TRBV18 and TRBJ2-5): NAGVMQNPRHLVRRRGQEARLRCSPMKGHSHVYWYRQLPEEGLKFMVYLQKENIIDESGMPKERFSAEFPKEGPSILRIQQVVRGDSAAYFCASSSPRETQYFGPGTRLLVL.

Ten or more counts support this clonotype. The V and J genes are TRBV10-3 and TRBJ1-5; possible D gene TRBD1, 6 bases. The CDR3 has 15 residues. Germline assignment: CDR1 ENHRY and CDR2 SYGVKD. Trimming took 2 bases from V and 1 from J, leaving 9 bases between them. The CDR3 DNA follows: TGTGCCATCAGTGAGAAAGGACAGAGCAATCAGCCCCAGCATTTT. The encoded protein is CAISEKGQSNQPQHF.

J is TRBJ2-3 and V is TRBV20-1, with D maybe TRBD2 (6 bases). The CDR3 covers 17 residues. Deletions cut 2 bases from V and 0 bases from J, with 18 bases between. Germline CDR1 DFQATT, CDR2 SNEGSKA (reference sequence). This chain's CDR3 is CSARKGLPATSTDTQYF. In DNA, the CDR3 is TGCAGTGCTAGAAAAGGACTACCTGCCACTAGCACAGATACGCAGTATTTT.

The sample holds a few counts of this clonotype. The genes are TRBV4-1 and TRBJ2-1; 7 positions agree with TRBD2. This CDR3 has 16 amino acids. The V and J ends lost 1 base and 2 bases, in that order; junction bases with no gene match: 5. Germline lookup yields CDR1 MGHRA and CDR2 YSYEKL. The CDR3: CASSQGGGLAYNEQFF. CDR3 coding DNA: TGCGCCAGCAGCCAAGGGGGGGGGTTAGCCTACAATGAGCAGTTCTTC.

The table lists this clonotype with many counts. The V gene is TRBV29-1, the J gene TRBJ2-7, with D maybe TRBD2 (6 bases). The CDR3 covers 13 residues. Trimming removed 7 bases from V and 3 bases from J, with 16 bases in between. Germline V lookup: CDR1 SQVTM, CDR2 ANQGSEA. The CDR3 is CSARGTMSYEQYF. The DNA of the CDR3 is TGCAGCGCCCGCGGGACGATGAGCTACGAGCAGTACTTC.

This clonotype turned up a few times. The rearrangement joins TRBV29-1 to TRBJ1-4; TRBD1 might be the D (6 bases). V lost 4 bases and J lost 7, with 19 bases in between. There are 15 residues in the CDR3. The germline V gene encodes CDR1 SQVTM and CDR2 ANQGSEA. This CDR3 is CSVAVTQGPGEKLFF. Here the CDR3 DNA reads TGCAGCGTTGCGGTCACACAGGGTCCGGGTGAAAAACTGTTTTTT.

The J gene is TRBJ1-1, the V gene TRBV27, with D perhaps matching TRBD1 (6 bases). Trimming removed 5 bases at V and 11 bases at J, with 12 bases between. Germline CDR1 is MNHEY and CDR2 is SMNVEV (reference sequence). The CDR3 is 11 amino acids. The CDR3 is CASSGRQAAFF. CDR3 nucleotides: TGTGCCAGCAGTGGGCGACAGGCGGCTTTCTTT.

This clonotype came up many times. The chain joins TRBV20-1 to TRBJ2-5; TRBD2 aligns across 12 bases. This CDR3 spans 14 amino acids. The V and J ends lost 3 bases and 4 bases, in that order; junction bases with no gene match: 3. From germline, CDR1 is DFQATT and CDR2 SNEGSKA (reference sequence). CDR3 sequence reads: CSARTSGGGETQYF. The CDR3, as DNA: TGCAGTGCTAGGACTAGCGGGGGTGGAGAGACCCAGTACTTC.

This clonotype appeared a few times. The V gene is TRBV11-2, the J gene TRBJ2-7; D possibly corresponds to TRBD2 (5 bases). The CDR3 loop spans 11 amino acids. Trimming stripped 6 bases from V and 6 bases from J, with 9 bases between. Germline CDR1 and CDR2: SGHAT and FQNNGV. DNA for the CDR3: TGTGCCAGCAGGGCGGGTACCGAGCAGTACTTC. Its translation: CASRAGTEQYF.

The J gene is TRBJ1-1, the V gene TRBV12-3 or TRBV12-4; D might be TRBD1 (6 bases). Trimming took off 4 bases at V and 1 base at J, with 10 bases between the two ends. This CDR3 has 14 residues. The CDR3 bases are TGTGCCAGCAGTTCAGGGGAGGGGAACACTGAAGCTTTCTTT. Amino acid sequence: CASSSGEGNTEAFF.

The gene calls are TRBV2 and TRBJ2-1; possible D gene TRBD2, 5 bases. V was clipped by 4 bases and J by 3 bases, with 10 bases between them. Per the germline V gene, CDR1 is SNHLY and CDR2 is FYNNEI. The CDR3 runs 14 residues. The CDR3 spells CASSVDSDYNEQFF. CDR3 nucleotides: TGTGCCAGCAGTGTAGATAGCGACTACAATGAGCAGTTCTTC.

The chain links TRBV7-6 to TRBJ1-1, with D unresolved. V was trimmed by 2 bases and J by 2 bases, leaving 9 bases between them. CDR1 and CDR2 (germline): SGHVS, FNYEAQ. The CDR3 sequence is 14 residues long. The CDR3 loop is CASSLSAANTEAFF. For the CDR3, the DNA is TGTGCCAGCAGCTTATCCGCGGCCAACACTGAAGCTTTCTTT.

In this sample, this clonotype turned up many times. The rearrangement uses TRBV5-6 and TRBJ1-1; TRBD1 might be the D (6 bases). The CDR3 has 16 amino acids. From germline, CDR1 is SGHDT and CDR2 YYEEEE. The V gene lost 4 bases and the J gene lost 6 bases, with 22 bases spanning the gap. This chain's CDR3 is CASSIQGIQSYSEAFF. The CDR3 DNA is TGTGCCAGCAGCATACAGGGAATACAGTCATATTCTGAAGCTTTCTTT.

This clonotype was seen at least ten times. The J gene is TRBJ2-6, the V gene TRBV3-1; D gene uncertain. Germline assignment: CDR1 LGHDT and CDR2 YNNKEL (reference sequence). The CDR3 is made up of 17 amino acids. Trimming removed 3 bases at V and 1 base at J, with 13 bases between. The chain's CDR3 is CASSQLGSKSGANVLTF. For the CDR3, the DNA is TGTGCCAGCAGCCAGTTGGGGTCCAAGTCTGGGGCCAACGTCCTGACTTTC.

This clonotype appeared many times. The chain employs TRBV12-3 or TRBV12-4 and TRBJ2-3, with D hard to call. This CDR3 region has 14 residues. With 5 bases removed from V and 4 bases from J, the gap between germline ends came to 13 bases. The CDR3 coding sequence is TGTGCCAGCAGTCCACACCCTCTCCCAGATACGCAGTATTTT. Its translation: CASSPHPLPDTQYF.

This chain links TRBV28 with TRBJ2-5; D gene unclear. Germline values: CDR1 MDHEN, CDR2 SYDVKM. Trimming left V 6 bases short and J 7 bases short, with 15 bases between. The CDR3 consists of 13 residues. CDR3 loop: CASSTSNGGTQYF. CDR3 coding DNA: TGTGCCAGCAGCACATCCAATGGCGGGACCCAGTACTTC.

This clonotype was counted between two and nine times. The chain combines TRBV20-1 with TRBJ2-3; D is possibly TRBD2 (6 bases). V was cut by 1 base and J by 5 bases, with 10 bases left in between. Germline CDR1 DFQATT, CDR2 SNEGSKA (reference sequence). The CDR3 loop spans 13 amino acids. The CDR3: CSARVPGVDTQYF. As DNA, the CDR3 is TGCAGTGCTAGAGTCCCGGGGGTAGATACGCAGTATTTT.

The sample holds a few counts of this clonotype. The gene calls are TRBV28 and TRBJ2-7; no firm D call. The V and J ends lost 6 bases and 3 bases respectively, with 21 bases between them. Looked up from germline, CDR1 is MDHEN and CDR2 is SYDVKM. CDR3 length: 16 residues. The CDR3 DNA follows: TGTGCCAGCAGCCCCCTTTCGACCCATTTAATCTACGAGCAGTACGTC. The encoded protein is CASSPLSTHLIYEQYV.